This entry lists 18 T cell receptor beta chains sequenced from one sample in a study of cytomegalovirus exposure and HLA in healthy donors. Assay used: immunoSEQ multiplex PCR; TCRdb lists only in-frame clones, some missing. The table lists a few hundred thousand clones, around 86% of them singletons. The sequencing sample was made of PBMCs. The receptors come from a young woman in good health and CMV-seronegative.

The chain joins TRBV7-9 to TRBJ1-3; D not certain. V was trimmed by 4 bases and J by 0 bases, leaving 10 bases between them. The CDR3 runs 15 residues. Germline V gene lookup returns CDR1 SEHNR and CDR2 FQNEAQ (reference sequence). The CDR3 loop reads CASSSTRSSGNTIYF. The CDR3 DNA is TGTGCCAGCAGCTCGACGAGGAGCTCTGGAAACACCATATATTTT.

The chain employs TRBV27 and TRBJ1-5; 7 bases are a match to TRBD1. Germline V gives CDR1 MNHEY, CDR2 SMNVEV (reference sequence). The CDR3 is made up of 15 amino acids. Trimming at V came to 4 bases and at J to 6 bases, leaving 9 bases not matched to a gene. CDR3 coding DNA: TGTGCCAGCAGTTCGACAGGGTCGGGGCTTCAGCCCCAGCATTTT. It yields the protein CASSSTGSGLQPQHF.

This clone was observed a single time. V gene TRBV18 combines with J gene TRBJ1-1, with 9 nucleotides matching TRBD1. The V and J ends lost 6 bases and 6 bases, in that order; junction bases with no gene match: 14. The CDR3 has 16 amino acids. The germline CDR1 and CDR2 sequences are KGHSH and LQKENI. The CDR3 nucleotides are TGTGCCAGCTCCTCGCCGGGGACAGGGAATGAAGCTGAAGCTTTCTTT. It translates to CASSSPGTGNEAEAFF.

This sequence joins TRBV12-5 and TRBJ2-3; D is undetermined. The CDR3 length is 11 residues. V was trimmed by 4 bases and J by 4 bases, leaving 3 bases between them. Germline values: CDR1 LGHNT, CDR2 FRNRAP. CDR3 coding DNA: TGTGCTAGTGGTTCCTCAGATACGCAGTATTTT. Protein product: CASGSSDTQYF. Supplemented by reference TRBV12-5 and TRBJ2-3, the full variable domain reads DARVTQTPRHKVTEMGQEVTMRCQPILGHNTVFWYRQTMMQGLELLAYFRNRAPLDDSGMPKDRFSAEMPDATLATLKIQPSEPRDSAVYFCASGSSDTQYFGPGTRLTVL.

The chain has TRBV28 and TRBJ1-4; 8 bases fit TRBD1. The CDR3 contains 15 residues. Trimming cost V 6 bases and J 8 bases; bases outside gene matches: 11. Germline CDR1 is MDHEN and CDR2 is SYDVKM. The CDR3 sequence is CASSRQGPLGEKLFF. CDR3 in DNA: TGTGCCAGCAGCAGACAGGGGCCCCTTGGGGAAAAACTGTTTTTT.

The chain recombines TRBV5-6 with TRBJ1-2; a possible D gene is TRBD1 (5 bases). From germline, CDR1 is SGHDT and CDR2 YYEEEE. The CDR3 contains 15 residues. V gave up 5 bases and J gave up 4 bases, with 18 bases separating them. DNA for the CDR3: TGTGCCAGCAGACTAGCCGGGACGGACCTCTATGGCTACACCTTC. Translation: CASRLAGTDLYGYTF.

The CDR3 DNA reads TGTGCTAGTGGTTTTCGGTGGGGGGGCCCCTACGAGCAGTACTTC. Protein: CASGFRWGGPYEQYF. The chain recombines TRBV12-5 with TRBJ2-7; D may be TRBD2 (7 bases). CDR1 and CDR2 from the germline V gene are LGHNT and FRNRAP. The V and J ends lost 3 bases and 2 bases respectively, with 14 bases between them. CDR3 length: 15 amino acids.

V gene TRBV27 combines with J gene TRBJ2-5; 7 bases are a match to TRBD2. V trimming: 2 bases; J trimming: 4 bases; junction bases outside the gene matches: 7. CDR1 and CDR2 (germline): MNHEY, SMNVEV (reference sequence). This CDR3 spans 15 amino acids. CDR3 in DNA: TGTGCCAGCAGTTTAATGGGAGGGGTAGGAGAGACCCAGTACTTC. The encoded protein is CASSLMGGVGETQYF.

V is TRBV7-8 and J is TRBJ2-1; a weak D match, TRBD1 (5 bases). CDR1 is SGHVS and CDR2 is FQNEAQ in the germline V gene. The V end lost 3 bases, the J end lost 6 bases, and 15 bases lay between the germline ends. This CDR3 has 15 amino acids. CDR3 protein: CASSFPGREGNEQFF. CDR3 bases: TGTGCCAGCAGCTTTCCTGGCAGGGAAGGCAATGAGCAGTTCTTC.

This chain links TRBV5-1 with TRBJ2-7; 11 nucleotides line up with TRBD2. V shed 3 bases and J 3 bases; nucleotides not matched to a gene: 14. The CDR3 is 18 amino acids. CDR1 and CDR2 (germline): SGHRS, YFSETQ. CDR3 region: CASSYRGPLAGGGYEQYF. The CDR3 DNA follows: TGCGCCAGCAGCTACAGGGGTCCCCTAGCGGGAGGAGGCTACGAGCAGTACTTC.

The genes are TRBV9 and TRBJ2-7; 7 positions match TRBD2. The germline V gene encodes CDR1 SGDLS and CDR2 YYNGEE. Losses at the gene ends were 6 bases for V and 0 bases for J; bases not matched to a gene: 6. CDR3 size: 14 residues. The CDR3 is CASTPRDYSYEQYF. CDR3 nucleotides: TGTGCCAGCACCCCTCGGGACTACTCCTACGAGCAGTACTTC. Full variable domain (missing parts from reference TRBV9 and TRBJ2-7): DSGVTQTPKHLITATGQRVTLRCSPRSGDLSVYWYQQSLDQGLQFLIQYYNGEERAKGNILERFSAQQFPDLHSELNLSSLELGDSALYFCASTPRDYSYEQYFGPGTRLTVT.

This chain uses TRBV9 with TRBJ2-7, with D possibly matching TRBD2 (5 bases). CDR3 size: 15 residues. Germline V lookup: CDR1 SGDLS, CDR2 YYNGEE. V dropped 0 bases and J dropped 0 bases, with 10 bases sitting between them. The CDR3 reads CASSVDVGLSYEQYF. As DNA, the CDR3 is TGTGCCAGCAGCGTAGATGTCGGACTCTCCTACGAGCAGTACTTC.

V usage is TRBV6-4 and J usage is TRBJ2-1; the D is unclear. Germline V gives CDR1 MRHNA, CDR2 SNTAGT. The CDR3 totals 14 residues. Trimming left V 7 bases short and J 0 bases short, with 10 bases between. Here the CDR3 reads CASTPDSSYNEQFF. The CDR3 DNA reads TGTGCCAGCACCCCAGACTCCTCCTACAATGAGCAGTTCTTC.

V is TRBV5-8 and J is TRBJ2-3; TRBD2 aligns across 11 bases. Germline CDR1 reads SGHTS; CDR2 reads YDEGEE. V gave up 2 bases and J gave up 6 bases; unmatched junction bases: 14. The CDR3 loop spans 18 amino acids. The CDR3 protein is CASSFWTSGWKGTDTQYF. DNA for the CDR3: TGTGCCAGCAGCTTCTGGACTAGCGGGTGGAAAGGGACGGATACGCAGTATTTT. The full variable domain, completed using reference TRBV5-8 and TRBJ2-3, is EAGVTQSPTHLIKTRGQQATLRCSPISGHTSVYWYQQALGLGLQFLLWYDEGEERNRGNFPPRFSGRQFPNYSSELNVNALELEDSALYLCASSFWTSGWKGTDTQYFGPGTRLTVL.

This clone was detected only once. The CDR3 region has the DNA TGTGCCAGTAGTGTCGCGAGGGTCCTTCGGGGGGGCCAGTACTTC. Protein product: CASSVARVLRGGQYF. The rearrangement links TRBV19 to TRBJ2-5, with 8 bases matching TRBD2. V was pared by 5 bases and J by 10 bases, with 15 bases of the junction left unmatched. The CDR3 is 15 amino acids. The germline CDR1 and CDR2 sequences are LNHDA and SQIVND (reference sequence).

This clone appeared once. The chain joins TRBV25-1 to TRBJ1-1; 7 bases line up with TRBD1. This CDR3 comprises 15 residues. Germline CDR1 reads MGHDK; CDR2 reads SYGVNS. J gave up 3 bases and V 3 bases, and 7 bases lay outside the gene matches. As DNA, the CDR3 is TGTGCCAGCAGTGAGGAGAGGGGGCTGCACACTGAAGCTTTCTTT. This gives the protein CASSEERGLHTEAFF. Using reference TRBV25-1 and TRBJ1-1 for the parts outside the CDR3, the full variable domain is EADIYQTPRYLVIGTGKKITLECSQTMGHDKMYWYQQDPGMELHLIHYSYGVNSTEKGDLSSESTVSRIRTEHFPLTLESARPSHTSQYLCASSEERGLHTEAFFGQGTRLTVV.

This rearrangement joins TRBV5-8 to TRBJ2-1, with D possibly matching TRBD2 (6 bases). The CDR3 has 13 residues. V lost 3 bases, J lost 4 bases, and 8 bases lay in between. The germline V gene encodes CDR1 SGHTS and CDR2 YDEGEE. The CDR3, as DNA: TGTGCCAGCAGCTCCGGGACTTACAATGAGCAGTTCTTC. Translated: CASSSGTYNEQFF.

This chain joins TRBV5-1 and TRBJ1-6; perhaps TRBD1 as D (5 bases). This CDR3 is built from 15 residues. Germline-derived CDR1 and CDR2 are SGHRS and YFSETQ. V was cut by 0 bases and J by 13 bases, with 17 bases left in between. CDR3 coding DNA: TGCGCCAGCAGCTTGGGGTATGGGGACGCGGGGCCCCTCCACTTT. It is translated as CASSLGYGDAGPLHF.